The T cell receptor beta chain described here comes from a study of blood T cell repertoires in COVID-19. Whole-study context: Both acute and convalescent COVID-19 samples were obtained from the United States, Italy and Spain. Sources were T cells, B-cell-depleted T cells, or PBMCs; the material itself was cDNA or gDNA.

The V and J ends lost 3 bases and 5 bases respectively, with 13 bases between them. The germline V gene encodes CDR1 MDHEN and CDR2 SYDVKM. This CDR3 has 15 residues. Original handling: Cell counts per sample came from amplifying reference gene primers. Generated by immunoSEQ multiplex PCR, the TCRdb table keeps only in-frame clones and is missing some. That table furnishes V, J and clone size, whereas the DNA furnished D and trimming. The table records around 160,000 clones, 80% of them present only once. What was sequenced was peripheral blood. The sequence derives from a man in his sixties with active or convalescent COVID-19. The chain links TRBV28 to TRBJ1-4; D call uncertain. The CDR3 spells CASSFPATGNEKLFF. CDR3 nucleotide sequence: TGTGCCAGCAGTTTCCCCGCGACGGGGAATGAAAAACTGTTTTTT.